Shown below are 13 T cell receptor beta chains from a single sample sequenced in a study of glioma-infiltrating T cells after dendritic cell vaccination. The sample's time point: after dendritic cell vaccination, including at tumor progression/relapse. Libraries were prepared by immunoSEQ multiplex PCR; TCRdb keeps only in-frame clonotypes and omits some of them. The sample holds some 99,000 clones, about 85% seen once. The sample in question was blood, obtained after dendritic cell vaccination. These receptors all stem from a human donor with glioblastoma.

The gene calls are TRBV5-4 and TRBJ2-3; no clear D. Trimming stripped 4 bases from V and 2 bases from J, with 20 bases between. Germline V lookup: CDR1 SGHNT, CDR2 YYREEE (reference sequence). The CDR3 is made up of 17 amino acids. DNA of the CDR3: TGTGCCAGCAGCCTAAGCCCCATGAGGTTGTTCACAGATACGCAGTATTTT. Amino acid sequence: CASSLSPMRLFTDTQYF.

The chain uses TRBV7-8 and TRBJ2-7; unclear D gene. The CDR3 extends over 15 amino acids. Germline CDR1 reads SGHVS; CDR2 reads FQNEAQ. V shed 5 bases and J shed 2 bases, with 16 bases lying between them. As DNA, the CDR3 is TGTGCCAGCAGCCCTGAGGCCACCTTCCCCTACGAGCAGTACTTC. Protein sequence: CASSPEATFPYEQYF. The complete variable domain, with remaining parts taken from reference TRBV7-8 and TRBJ2-7, reads GAGVSQSPRYKVAKRGQDVALRCDPISGHVSLFWYQQALGQGPEFLTYFQNEAQLDKSGLPSDRFFAERPEGSVSTLKIQRTQQEDSAVYLCASSPEATFPYEQYFGPGTRLTVT.

The chain links TRBV29-1 to TRBJ2-1; 11 positions match TRBD2. This CDR3 has 14 residues. Germline V gives CDR1 SQVTM, CDR2 ANQGSEA. V was clipped by 4 bases and J by 10 bases; unmatched bases: 9. The CDR3 region is CSVAGVAGGQEQFF. The CDR3 DNA is TGCAGCGTTGCCGGGGTAGCGGGGGGGCAAGAGCAGTTCTTC.

This clone was seen a few times. V is TRBV11-3 and J is TRBJ2-7; D not resolved. V lost 4 bases to trimming and J lost 0 bases, with 4 bases between them. Germline CDR1 SGHNT, CDR2 YENEEA. The CDR3 is 12 residues long. The CDR3 coding sequence is TGTGCCAGCAGCTCATCCTCCTACGAGCAGTACTTC. Encoded protein: CASSSSSYEQYF.

The chain couples TRBV5-1 to TRBJ2-3, with 10 bases aligning to TRBD2. Germline CDR1 and CDR2: SGHRS and YFSETQ. This CDR3 is 18 amino acids long. V lost 0 bases and J lost 0; bases outside the gene matches: 7. The CDR3 sequence is CASSLGLAGLSSTDTQYF. The CDR3 DNA follows: TGCGCCAGCAGCTTGGGACTAGCGGGCCTTTCTAGCACAGATACGCAGTATTTT.

The genes are TRBV6-6 and TRBJ1-1; 9 bases match TRBD1. Trimming cost V 5 bases and J 6 bases; bases outside gene matches: 4. CDR3 size: 13 residues. Germline V gene data show CDR1 as MNHNY and CDR2 as SVGAGI (reference sequence). CDR3 DNA: TGTGCCAGCAGTCGGGACAGGGCGTCTGAAGCTTTCTTT. Residues: CASSRDRASEAFF.

V is TRBV11-2 and J is TRBJ2-1, with D possibly TRBD2 on 5 matching bases. CDR3 length: 14 amino acids. Germline CDR1 is SGHAT and CDR2 is FQNNGV. Deletions cut 1 base from V and 5 bases from J, with 9 bases between. CDR3 sequence reads: CASSLVWGDNEQFF. The CDR3 DNA reads TGTGCCAGCAGCTTAGTATGGGGAGACAATGAGCAGTTCTTC.

The chain combines TRBV18 with TRBJ1-1, with 9 nucleotides matching TRBD1. The length of the CDR3 is 14 residues. The ends lost 2 bases at V and 6 bases at J; junction bases unmatched: 4. CDR1 is KGHSH and CDR2 is LQKENI in the germline V gene. DNA for the CDR3: TGTGCCAGCTCACCAAACAGGGGGCAGGCTGAAGCTTTCTTT. It yields the protein CASSPNRGQAEAFF.

The chain employs TRBV5-1 and TRBJ1-1, with a possible D match to TRBD1 (5 bases). Germline CDR1 and CDR2: SGHRS and YFSETQ. The CDR3 has 13 residues. V shed 2 bases and J shed 3 bases, with 8 bases lying between them. CDR3 region: CASSFAGDTEAFF. In DNA form, the CDR3 reads TGCGCCAGCAGCTTCGCGGGGGACACTGAAGCTTTCTTT.

This chain connects TRBV27 to TRBJ2-2; D perhaps matches TRBD2 (5 bases). The length of the CDR3 is 13 residues. Per the germline V gene, CDR1 is MNHEY and CDR2 is SMNVEV (reference sequence). With 6 bases removed from V and 8 bases from J, the gap between germline ends came to 13 bases. This CDR3 is CASSPGVTGELFF. The CDR3 nucleotides read TGTGCCAGCAGCCCCGGGGTAACGGGGGAGCTGTTTTTT.

This rearrangement joins TRBV4-1 to TRBJ1-5, with D possibly being TRBD1 (6 bases). Trimming removed 0 bases at V and 1 base at J, with 10 bases between. The length of the CDR3 is 16 residues. Germline CDR1 reads MGHRA; CDR2 reads YSYEKL. The CDR3 DNA reads as TGCGCCAGCAGCCAAGATGCGGACAGAAGCAATCAGCCCCAGCATTTT. Protein: CASSQDADRSNQPQHF.

The V gene is TRBV5-1, the J gene TRBJ2-1; 12 bases map to TRBD1. The V segment lost 4 bases and the J segment 8 bases; nucleotides outside the gene matches: 7. CDR1 and CDR2 (germline): SGHRS, YFSETQ. The CDR3 contains 15 residues. The CDR3 DNA follows: TGCGCCAGCAGCCTGCCGGGACAGGGGGCATATGAGCAGTTCTTC. This encodes CASSLPGQGAYEQFF.

The V call is TRBV5-1, the J call TRBJ2-1; possible D gene TRBD2, 6 bases. Germline V CDR1 and CDR2: SGHRS, YFSETQ. Trimming stripped 0 bases from V and 0 bases from J, with 22 bases between. CDR3 length equals 20 residues. The CDR3 bases are TGCGCCAGCAGCTTGGGCGCCGGGCAGTTAGAGGGAGGCTCCTACAATGAGCAGTTCTTC. It translates to CASSLGAGQLEGGSYNEQFF.